Below, 10 T cell receptor beta chains from the same sample are listed, as sequenced in a study of T cell responses to AZD1222 COVID-19 vaccine. Data came from immunoSEQ multiplex PCR; TCRdb stores just in-frame clones and leaves some out. The data contain tens of thousands of clones, around 90% of them singletons. The specimen comprised peripheral blood, sampled 28 days after the second AZD1222 dose. The receptors stem from an adult who received the AZD1222 COVID-19 vaccine.

The rearrangement uses TRBV6-5 and TRBJ1-2; D is undetermined. The V end was cut by 0 bases, the J end by 0 bases, with 11 bases between. CDR3 length: 16 amino acids. Germline V gives CDR1 MNHEY, CDR2 SVGAGI. CDR3 in amino acids: CASSYSGKLTNYGYTF. As DNA, the CDR3 is TGTGCCAGCAGTTACTCAGGGAAGCTTACTAACTATGGCTACACCTTC.

The CDR3, as DNA: TGTGCCAGTAGGAACGAGGGACTACACACCGGGGAGCTGTTTTTT. Translated, it gives CASRNEGLHTGELFF. The rearrangement links TRBV2 to TRBJ2-2, with 7 bases aligning to TRBD2. Losses at the gene ends were 9 bases for V and 3 bases for J; bases not matched to a gene: 10. CDR3 size: 15 residues. CDR1 and CDR2 (germline): SNHLY, FYNNEI.

This clone appeared once. The rearrangement joins TRBV5-1 to TRBJ2-7, with 9 bases identical to TRBD1. V shed 5 bases, J shed 0 bases, and the junction held 9 bases outside the gene matches. Germline loops: CDR1 SGHRS, CDR2 YFSETQ. This CDR3 contains 16 residues. The CDR3 nucleotides are TGCGCCAGCAGTACCGGGACAGGGCAAACCTCCTACGAGCAGTACTTC. This sequence encodes CASSTGTGQTSYEQYF.

V gene TRBV6-1 combines with J gene TRBJ1-3; the match to TRBD1 covers 9 bases. This CDR3 region has 17 residues. V shed 2 bases, J shed 4 bases, and the junction held 9 bases outside the gene matches. Germline V gene data show CDR1 as MNHNS and CDR2 as SASEGT. CDR3 sequence (DNA): TGTGCCAGCAGTGAAAGGACAGGGGAATCGCGAGGAAACACCATATATTTT. Amino acids: CASSERTGESRGNTIYF.

V usage is TRBV5-1 and J usage is TRBJ2-7; TRBD1 might be the D (9 bases). The germline V gene has CDR1 SGHRS and CDR2 YFSETQ. CDR3 size: 14 residues. V was pared by 6 bases and J by 3 bases, with 16 bases between. CDR3 in DNA: TGCGCCAGCACTCGGGAGGGACAGGGCTACGAGCAGTACTTC. Amino acids: CASTREGQGYEQYF.

V and J are TRBV6-5 and TRBJ2-7, with D uncertain. Trimming took off 6 bases at V and 0 bases at J, with 15 bases between the two ends. The germline V gene encodes CDR1 MNHEY and CDR2 SVGAGI. This CDR3 region has 15 residues. For the CDR3, the DNA is TGTGCCAGCAGGCCGAACACGGAGATCTCCTACGAGCAGTACTTC. This gives the protein CASRPNTEISYEQYF.

This sequence joins TRBV2 and TRBJ2-5; TRBD2 might be the D (5 bases). Germline assignment: CDR1 SNHLY and CDR2 FYNNEI. The CDR3 runs 13 residues. The V end was cut by 8 bases, the J end by 3 bases, with 13 bases between. CDR3 sequence: CASQLRREETQYF. DNA of the CDR3: TGTGCCAGCCAGCTTAGGCGGGAAGAGACCCAGTACTTC.

The J gene is TRBJ1-2, the V gene TRBV29-1; the D is unclear. Trimming took 5 bases from V and 8 from J, leaving 15 bases between them. Germline V gene lookup returns CDR1 SQVTM and CDR2 ANQGSEA. This CDR3 has 12 residues. The CDR3 loop reads CSVLRGREGYTF. Written as DNA, the CDR3 is TGCAGCGTTTTGCGAGGGAGGGAAGGCTACACCTTC.

The V and J genes are TRBV19 and TRBJ2-1; no clear D. CDR3 length equals 15 residues. The ends were cut back, 7 bases at V and 3 bases at J, with 16 bases in the middle. CDR1 is LNHDA and CDR2 is SQIVND in the germline V gene (reference sequence). The CDR3 DNA follows: TGTGCCAGTACCCTCGACTGGGGAAACTACAATGAGCAGTTCTTC. Translation gives CASTLDWGNYNEQFF.

This chain uses TRBV2 with TRBJ2-5; D might be TRBD2 (7 bases). Germline lookup yields CDR1 SNHLY and CDR2 FYNNEI. This CDR3 is built from 13 residues. Trimming took off 10 bases at V and 1 base at J, with 13 bases between the two ends. The CDR3 sequence is CANKGGPQETQYF. The CDR3, as DNA: TGTGCCAACAAGGGGGGGCCCCAAGAGACCCAGTACTTC.